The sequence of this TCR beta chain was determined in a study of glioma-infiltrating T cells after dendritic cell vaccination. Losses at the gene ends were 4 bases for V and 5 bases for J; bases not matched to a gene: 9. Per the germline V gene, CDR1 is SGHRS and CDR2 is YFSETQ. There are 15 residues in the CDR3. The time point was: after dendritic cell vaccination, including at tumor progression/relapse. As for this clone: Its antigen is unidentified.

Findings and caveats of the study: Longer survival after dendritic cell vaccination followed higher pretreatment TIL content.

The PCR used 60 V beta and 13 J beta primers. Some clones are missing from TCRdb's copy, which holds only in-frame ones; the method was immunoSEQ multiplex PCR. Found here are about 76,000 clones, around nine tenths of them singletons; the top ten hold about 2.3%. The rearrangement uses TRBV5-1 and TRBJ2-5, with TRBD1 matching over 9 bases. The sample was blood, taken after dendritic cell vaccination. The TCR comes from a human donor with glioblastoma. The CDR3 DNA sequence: TGCGCCAGCAGCCGAGGAACAGGGGGCGGGGAGACCCAGTACTTC. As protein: CASSRGTGGGETQYF.